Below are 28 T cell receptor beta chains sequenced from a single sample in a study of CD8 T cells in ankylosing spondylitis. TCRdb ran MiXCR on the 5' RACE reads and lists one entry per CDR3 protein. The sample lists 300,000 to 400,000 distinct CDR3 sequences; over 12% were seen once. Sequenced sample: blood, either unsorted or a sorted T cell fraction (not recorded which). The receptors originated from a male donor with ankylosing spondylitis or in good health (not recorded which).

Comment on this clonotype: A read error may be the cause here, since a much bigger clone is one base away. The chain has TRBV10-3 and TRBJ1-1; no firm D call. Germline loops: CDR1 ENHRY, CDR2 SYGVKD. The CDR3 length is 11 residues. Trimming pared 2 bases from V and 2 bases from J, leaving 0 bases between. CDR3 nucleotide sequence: TGTGCCATCAGTGAGAACACTGAAGCTTTCTTT. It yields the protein CAISENTEAFF.

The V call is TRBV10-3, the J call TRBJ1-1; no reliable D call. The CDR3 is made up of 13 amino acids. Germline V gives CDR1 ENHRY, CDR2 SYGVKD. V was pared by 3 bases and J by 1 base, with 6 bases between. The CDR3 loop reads CAISDGSNTEAFF. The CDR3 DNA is TGTGCCATCAGTGACGGTTCGAACACTGAAGCTTTCTTT.

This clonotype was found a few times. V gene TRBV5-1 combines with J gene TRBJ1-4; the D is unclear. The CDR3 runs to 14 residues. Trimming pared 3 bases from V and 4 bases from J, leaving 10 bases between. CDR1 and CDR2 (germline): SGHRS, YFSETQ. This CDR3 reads CASSYNNYNEKLFF. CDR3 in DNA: TGCGCCAGCAGCTATAACAACTATAATGAAAAACTGTTTTTT.

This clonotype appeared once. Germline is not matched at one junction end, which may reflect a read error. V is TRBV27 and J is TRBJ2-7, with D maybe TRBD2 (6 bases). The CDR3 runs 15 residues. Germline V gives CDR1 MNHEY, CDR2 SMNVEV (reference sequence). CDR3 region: CASSLEEGGIYERYF. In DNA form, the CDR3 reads TGTGCCAGCAGTTTAGAAGAGGGCGGGATCTACGAGCGGTACTTC.

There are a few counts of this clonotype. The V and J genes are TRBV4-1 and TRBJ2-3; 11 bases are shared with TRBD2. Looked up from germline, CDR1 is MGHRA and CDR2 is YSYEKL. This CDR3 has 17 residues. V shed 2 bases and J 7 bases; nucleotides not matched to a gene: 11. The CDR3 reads CASSQPVSGGAIYTQYF. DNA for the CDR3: TGCGCCAGCAGCCAACCGGTTAGCGGGGGGGCCATATATACGCAGTATTTT.

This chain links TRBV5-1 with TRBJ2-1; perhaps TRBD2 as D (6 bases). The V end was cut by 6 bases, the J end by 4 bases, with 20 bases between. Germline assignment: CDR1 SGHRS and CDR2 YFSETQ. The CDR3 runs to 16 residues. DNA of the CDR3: TGCGCCAGCACCCATGGGGGGACGTCCTCTTACAATGAGCAGTTCTTC. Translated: CASTHGGTSSYNEQFF.

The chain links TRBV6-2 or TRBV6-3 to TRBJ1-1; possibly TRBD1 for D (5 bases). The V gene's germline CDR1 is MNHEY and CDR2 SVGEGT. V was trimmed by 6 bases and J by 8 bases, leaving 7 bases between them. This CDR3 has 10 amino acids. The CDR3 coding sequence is TGTGCCAGCAGACACAGGGAAGCTTTCTTT. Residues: CASRHREAFF.

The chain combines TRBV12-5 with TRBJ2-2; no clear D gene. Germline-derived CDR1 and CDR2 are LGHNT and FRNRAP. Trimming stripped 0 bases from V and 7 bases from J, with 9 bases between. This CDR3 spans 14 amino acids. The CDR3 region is CASGLVGLIGELFF. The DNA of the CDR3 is TGTGCTAGTGGTTTGGTAGGCTTGATCGGGGAGCTGTTTTTT.

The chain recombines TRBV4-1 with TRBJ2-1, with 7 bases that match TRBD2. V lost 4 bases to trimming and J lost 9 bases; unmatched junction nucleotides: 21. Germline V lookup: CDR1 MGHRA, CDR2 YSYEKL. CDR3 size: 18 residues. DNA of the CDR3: TGCGCCAGCAGCCGAGATCCCGGGACTACCCTCATCGGGGGTGAGCAGTTCTTC. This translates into CASSRDPGTTLIGGEQFF.

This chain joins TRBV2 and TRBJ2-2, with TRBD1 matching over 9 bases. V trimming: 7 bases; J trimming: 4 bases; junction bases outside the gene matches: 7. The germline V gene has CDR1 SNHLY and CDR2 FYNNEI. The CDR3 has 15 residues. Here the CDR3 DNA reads TGTGCCAGCAACCCAGGACAGGGGTTCACCGGGGAGCTGTTTTTT. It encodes CASNPGQGFTGELFF.

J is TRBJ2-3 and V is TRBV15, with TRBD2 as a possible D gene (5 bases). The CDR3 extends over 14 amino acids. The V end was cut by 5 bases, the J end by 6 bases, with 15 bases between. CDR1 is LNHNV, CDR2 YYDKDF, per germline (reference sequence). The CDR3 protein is CATSERAAVDTQYF. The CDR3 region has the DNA TGTGCCACCAGCGAACGAGCGGCCGTGGATACGCAGTATTTT.

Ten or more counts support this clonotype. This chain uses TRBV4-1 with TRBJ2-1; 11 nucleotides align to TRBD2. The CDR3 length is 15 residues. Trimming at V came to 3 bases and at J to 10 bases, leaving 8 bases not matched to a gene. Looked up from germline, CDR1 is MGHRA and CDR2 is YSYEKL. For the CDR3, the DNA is TGCGCCAGCAGCCAGGGACTAGCGGCCACCCAAGAGCAGTTCTTC. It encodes CASSQGLAATQEQFF.

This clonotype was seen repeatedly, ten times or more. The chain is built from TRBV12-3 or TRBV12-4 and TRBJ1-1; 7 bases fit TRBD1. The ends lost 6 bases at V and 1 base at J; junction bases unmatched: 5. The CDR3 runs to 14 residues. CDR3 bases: TGTGCCAGCAGCCCCCGGACAGGGAACACTGAAGCTTTCTTT. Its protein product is CASSPRTGNTEAFF.

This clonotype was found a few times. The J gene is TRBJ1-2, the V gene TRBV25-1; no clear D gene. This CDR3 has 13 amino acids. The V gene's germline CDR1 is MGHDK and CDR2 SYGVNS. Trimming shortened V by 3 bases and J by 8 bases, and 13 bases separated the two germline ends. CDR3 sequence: CASSDPGLGGYTF. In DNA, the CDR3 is TGTGCCAGCAGTGATCCGGGTCTGGGAGGCTACACCTTC.

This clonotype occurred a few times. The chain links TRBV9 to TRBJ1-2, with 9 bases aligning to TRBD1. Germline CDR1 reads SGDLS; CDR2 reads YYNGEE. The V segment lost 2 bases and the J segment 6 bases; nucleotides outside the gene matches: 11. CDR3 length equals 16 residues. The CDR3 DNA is TGTGCCAGCAGCGTTACCCTCCGGGACAGGGTGGATGGCTACACCTTC. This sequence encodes CASSVTLRDRVDGYTF.

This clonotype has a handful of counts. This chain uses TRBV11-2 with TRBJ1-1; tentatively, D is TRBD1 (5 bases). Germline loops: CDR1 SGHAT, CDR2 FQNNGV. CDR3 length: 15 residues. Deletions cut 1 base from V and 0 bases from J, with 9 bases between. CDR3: CASSLVQGVNTEAFF. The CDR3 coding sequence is TGTGCCAGCAGCTTAGTTCAGGGCGTGAACACTGAAGCTTTCTTT.

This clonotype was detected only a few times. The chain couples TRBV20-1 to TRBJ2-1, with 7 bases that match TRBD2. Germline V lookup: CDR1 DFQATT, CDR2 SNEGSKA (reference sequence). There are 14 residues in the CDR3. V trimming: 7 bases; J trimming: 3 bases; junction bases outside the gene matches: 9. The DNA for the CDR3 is TGCAGTGGCCACCTAGCGGAGATCTACAATGAGCAGTTCTTC. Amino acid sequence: CSGHLAEIYNEQFF.

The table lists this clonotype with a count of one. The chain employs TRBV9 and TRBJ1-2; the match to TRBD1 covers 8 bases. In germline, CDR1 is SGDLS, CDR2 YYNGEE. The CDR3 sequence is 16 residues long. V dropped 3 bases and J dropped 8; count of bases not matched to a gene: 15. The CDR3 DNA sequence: TGTGCCAGCAGCGCCTTGGCCGACCAGGGGGCAGAGGGCTACACCTTC. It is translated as CASSALADQGAEGYTF.

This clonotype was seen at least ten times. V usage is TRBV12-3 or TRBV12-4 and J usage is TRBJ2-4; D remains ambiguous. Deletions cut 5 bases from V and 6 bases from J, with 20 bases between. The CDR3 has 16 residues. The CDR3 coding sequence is TGTGCCAGCAGTCTCAGACGCGAACGCAGCCCAAACATTCAGTACTTC. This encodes CASSLRRERSPNIQYF.

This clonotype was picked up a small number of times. The DNA of the CDR3 is TGCGCCAGCAGCCAAGATCGCGTAGCGAGTTACAATGAGCAGTTCTTC. Encoded protein: CASSQDRVASYNEQFF. The V call is TRBV4-1, the J call TRBJ2-1, with a weak D call TRBD2 (5 bases). Germline V gives CDR1 MGHRA, CDR2 YSYEKL. The CDR3 length is 16 residues. V gave up 0 bases and J gave up 4 bases, with 13 bases separating them.

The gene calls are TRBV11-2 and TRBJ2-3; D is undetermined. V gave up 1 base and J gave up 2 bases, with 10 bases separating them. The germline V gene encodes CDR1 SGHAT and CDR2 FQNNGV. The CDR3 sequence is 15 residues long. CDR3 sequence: CASSLVDGATDTQYF. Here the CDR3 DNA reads TGTGCCAGCAGCTTAGTTGACGGAGCCACAGATACGCAGTATTTT.

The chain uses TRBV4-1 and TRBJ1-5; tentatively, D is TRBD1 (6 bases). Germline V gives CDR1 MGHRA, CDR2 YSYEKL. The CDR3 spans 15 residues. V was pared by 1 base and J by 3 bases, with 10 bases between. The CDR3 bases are TGCGCCAGCAGCCAAGCAGGGGTGTTCAATCAGCCCCAGCATTTT. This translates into CASSQAGVFNQPQHF.

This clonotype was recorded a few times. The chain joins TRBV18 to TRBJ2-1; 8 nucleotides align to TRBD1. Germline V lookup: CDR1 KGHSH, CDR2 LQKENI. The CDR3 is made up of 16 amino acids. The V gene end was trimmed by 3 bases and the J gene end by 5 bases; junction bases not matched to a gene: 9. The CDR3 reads CASSPRTGWRHNEQFF. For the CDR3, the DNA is TGTGCCAGCTCACCCCGGACAGGGTGGAGACACAATGAGCAGTTCTTC.

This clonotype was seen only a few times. The CDR3 reads CASSRGTGYEQYF. The CDR3, as DNA: TGTGCCAGCAGCCGAGGGACTGGCTACGAGCAGTACTTC. V usage is TRBV3-1 and J usage is TRBJ2-7, with a tentative D call TRBD2 (6 bases). There are 13 residues in the CDR3. Germline V gene sequence: CDR1 LGHDT, CDR2 YNNKEL (reference sequence). V lost 4 bases and J 3 bases, leaving 10 bases between the germline ends.

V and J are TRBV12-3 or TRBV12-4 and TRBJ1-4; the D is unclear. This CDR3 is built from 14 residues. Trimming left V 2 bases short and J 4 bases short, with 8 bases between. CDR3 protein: CASSLPGLNEKLFF. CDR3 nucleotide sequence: TGTGCCAGCAGTTTACCCGGGCTTAATGAAAAACTGTTTTTT.

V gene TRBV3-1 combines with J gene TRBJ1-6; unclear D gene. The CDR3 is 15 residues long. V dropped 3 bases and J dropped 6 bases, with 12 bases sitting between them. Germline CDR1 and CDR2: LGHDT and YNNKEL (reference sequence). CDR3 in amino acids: CASSQGWSSNSPLHF. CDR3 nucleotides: TGTGCCAGCAGCCAGGGATGGAGCAGTAATTCACCCCTCCACTTT.

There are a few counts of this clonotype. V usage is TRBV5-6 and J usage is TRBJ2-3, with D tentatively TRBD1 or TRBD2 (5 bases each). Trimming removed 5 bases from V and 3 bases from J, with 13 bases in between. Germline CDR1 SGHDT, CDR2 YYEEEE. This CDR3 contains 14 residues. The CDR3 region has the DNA TGTGCCAGCAGTATGACAGAGGGAACAGATACGCAGTATTTT. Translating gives CASSMTEGTDTQYF.

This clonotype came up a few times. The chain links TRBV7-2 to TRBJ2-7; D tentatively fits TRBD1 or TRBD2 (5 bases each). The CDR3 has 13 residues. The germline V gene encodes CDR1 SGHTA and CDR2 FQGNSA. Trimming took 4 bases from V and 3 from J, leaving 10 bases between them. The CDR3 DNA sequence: TGTGCCAGCAGCTGGGACGGACTCTACGAGCAGTACTTC. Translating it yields CASSWDGLYEQYF.